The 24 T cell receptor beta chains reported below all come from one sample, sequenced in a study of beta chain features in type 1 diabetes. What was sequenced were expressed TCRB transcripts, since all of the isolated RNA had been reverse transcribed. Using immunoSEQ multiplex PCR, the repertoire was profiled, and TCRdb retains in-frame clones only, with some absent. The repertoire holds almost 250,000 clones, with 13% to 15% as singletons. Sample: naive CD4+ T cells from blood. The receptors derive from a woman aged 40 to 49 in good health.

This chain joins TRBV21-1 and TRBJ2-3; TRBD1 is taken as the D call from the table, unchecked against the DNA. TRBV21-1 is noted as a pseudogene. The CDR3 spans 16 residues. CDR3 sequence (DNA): TGTGCCAGCAGACTTCCCCAGGGGGCTAGCACAGATACGCAGTATTTT. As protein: CASRLPQGASTDTQYF.

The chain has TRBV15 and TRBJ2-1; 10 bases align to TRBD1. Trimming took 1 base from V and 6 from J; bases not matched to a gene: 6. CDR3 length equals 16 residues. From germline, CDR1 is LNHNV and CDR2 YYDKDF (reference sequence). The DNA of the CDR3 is TGTGCCACCAGCAGAGCAGGGGACAGGGGTGGCAATGAGCAGTTCTTC. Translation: CATSRAGDRGGNEQFF.

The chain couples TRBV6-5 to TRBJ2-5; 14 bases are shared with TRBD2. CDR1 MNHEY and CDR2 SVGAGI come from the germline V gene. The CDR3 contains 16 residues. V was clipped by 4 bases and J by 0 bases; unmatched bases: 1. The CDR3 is CASSSGLAGDQETQYF. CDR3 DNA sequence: TGTGCCAGCAGTTCGGGACTAGCGGGGGACCAAGAGACCCAGTACTTC.

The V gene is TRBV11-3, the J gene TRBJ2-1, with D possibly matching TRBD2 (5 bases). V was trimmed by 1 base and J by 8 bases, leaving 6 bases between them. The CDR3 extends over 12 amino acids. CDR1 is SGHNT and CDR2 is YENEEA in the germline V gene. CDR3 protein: CASSLAGDEQFF. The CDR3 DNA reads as TGTGCCAGCAGCTTAGCCGGGGATGAGCAGTTCTTC.

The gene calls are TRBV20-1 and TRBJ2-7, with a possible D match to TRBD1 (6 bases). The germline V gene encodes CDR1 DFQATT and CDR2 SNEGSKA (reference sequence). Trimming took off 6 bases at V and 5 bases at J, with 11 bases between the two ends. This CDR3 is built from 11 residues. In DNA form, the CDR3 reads TGCAGTGCGAACAGGGTCGACGAGCAGTACTTC. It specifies CSANRVDEQYF.

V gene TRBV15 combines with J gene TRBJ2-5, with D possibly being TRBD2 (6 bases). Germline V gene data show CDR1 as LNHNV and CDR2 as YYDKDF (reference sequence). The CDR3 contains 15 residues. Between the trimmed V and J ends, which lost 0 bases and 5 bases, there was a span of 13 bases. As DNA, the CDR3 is TGTGCCACCAGCAGAGATAAGGGGACTTGGGAGACCCAGTACTTC. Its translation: CATSRDKGTWETQYF. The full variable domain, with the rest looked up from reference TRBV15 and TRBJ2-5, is DAMVIQNPRYQVTQFGKPVTLSCSQTLNHNVMYWYQQKSSQAPKLLFHYYDKDFNNEADTPDNFQSRRPNTSFCFLDIRSPGLGDTAMYLCATSRDKGTWETQYFGPGTRLLVL.

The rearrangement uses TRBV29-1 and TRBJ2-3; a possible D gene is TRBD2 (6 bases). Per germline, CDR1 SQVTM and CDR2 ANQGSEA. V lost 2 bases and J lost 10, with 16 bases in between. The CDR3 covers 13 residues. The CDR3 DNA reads TGCAGCGTTGAAAAGTACGCGGGGATCCCGCAGTATTTT. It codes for CSVEKYAGIPQYF.

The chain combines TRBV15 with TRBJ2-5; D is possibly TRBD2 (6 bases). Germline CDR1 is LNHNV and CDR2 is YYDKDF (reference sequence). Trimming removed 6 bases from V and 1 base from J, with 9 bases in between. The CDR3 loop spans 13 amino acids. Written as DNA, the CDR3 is TGTGCCACCAGGCCGGGGGTCCAAGAGACCCAGTACTTC. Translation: CATRPGVQETQYF.

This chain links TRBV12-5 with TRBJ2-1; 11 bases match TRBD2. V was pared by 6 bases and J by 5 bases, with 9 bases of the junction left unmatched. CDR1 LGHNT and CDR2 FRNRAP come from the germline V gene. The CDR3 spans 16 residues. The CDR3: CASGTRLAGLNNEQFF. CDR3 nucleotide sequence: TGTGCTAGTGGGACCCGACTAGCGGGGCTCAACAATGAGCAGTTCTTC.

CDR3 coding DNA: TGTGCCAGCAGCTTTAATTCGGACAGGGATGCCCGGGTATACTTC. Its protein is CASSFNSDRDARVYF. J is TRBJ2-7 and V is TRBV11-3; 8 bases line up with TRBD1. V dropped 3 bases and J dropped 13; count of bases not matched to a gene: 17. The germline V gene encodes CDR1 SGHNT and CDR2 YENEEA. The CDR3 extends over 15 amino acids.

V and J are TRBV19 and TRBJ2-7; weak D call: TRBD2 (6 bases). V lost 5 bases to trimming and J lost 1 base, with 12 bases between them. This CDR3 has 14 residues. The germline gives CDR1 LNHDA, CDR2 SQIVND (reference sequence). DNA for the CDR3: TGTGCCAGTAGTCGCGGGACGGAGTCCTACGAGCAGTACTTC. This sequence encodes CASSRGTESYEQYF. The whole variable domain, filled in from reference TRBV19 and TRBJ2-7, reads DGGITQSPKYLFRKEGQNVTLSCEQNLNHDAMYWYRQDPGQGLRLIYYSQIVNDFQKGDIAEGYSVSREKKESFPLTVTSAQKNPTAFYLCASSRGTESYEQYFGPGTRLTVT.

CDR3 region: CASSYSRLTRETQYF. The CDR3 coding sequence is TGTGCCAGCAGTTACTCGAGGTTAACGAGAGAGACCCAGTACTTC. The chain employs TRBV6-5 and TRBJ2-5; D is unresolved. This CDR3 is 15 amino acids long. V lost 0 bases and J lost 4, with 12 bases in between. Germline CDR1 is MNHEY and CDR2 is SVGAGI.

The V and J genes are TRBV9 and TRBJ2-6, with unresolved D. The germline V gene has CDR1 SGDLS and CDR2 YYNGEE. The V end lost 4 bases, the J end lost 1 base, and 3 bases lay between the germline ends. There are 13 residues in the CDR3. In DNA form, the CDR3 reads TGTGCCAGCAGCCAGTCTGGGGCCAACGTCCTGACTTTC. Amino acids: CASSQSGANVLTF.

CDR3 in DNA: TGCGCCAGCAGCCAACATACAGGGTCGGCTAGCGGGGGCAACGAGCAGTACTTC. Residues: CASSQHTGSASGGNEQYF. V gene TRBV4-3 combines with J gene TRBJ2-7; 10 nucleotides line up with TRBD2. Germline trimming cut 2 bases from V and 5 bases from J; bases unmatched to any gene: 15. The CDR3 extends over 18 amino acids. Germline lookup yields CDR1 LGHNA and CDR2 YSLEER.

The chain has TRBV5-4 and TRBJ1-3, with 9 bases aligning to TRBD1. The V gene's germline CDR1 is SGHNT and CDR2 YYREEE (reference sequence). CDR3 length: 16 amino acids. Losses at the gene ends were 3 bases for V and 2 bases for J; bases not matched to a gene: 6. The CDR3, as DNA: TGTGCCAGCAGCTCTGGACAGGGGCGAACTGGAAACACCATATATTTT. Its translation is CASSSGQGRTGNTIYF.

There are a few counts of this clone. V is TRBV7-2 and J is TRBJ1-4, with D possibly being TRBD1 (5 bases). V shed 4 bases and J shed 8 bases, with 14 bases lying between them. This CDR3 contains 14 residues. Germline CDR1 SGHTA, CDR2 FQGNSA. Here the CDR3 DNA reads TGTGCCAGCAGCTCGGGACTTCTGGGGGAAAAACTGTTTTTT. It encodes CASSSGLLGEKLFF.

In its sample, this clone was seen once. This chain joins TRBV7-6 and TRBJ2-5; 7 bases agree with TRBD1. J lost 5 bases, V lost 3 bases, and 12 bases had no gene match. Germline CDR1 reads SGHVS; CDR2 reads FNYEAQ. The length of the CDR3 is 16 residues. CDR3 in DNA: TGTGCCAGCAGCTTTGGGGCTCTTAGGGGGCTGGAGACCCAGTACTTC. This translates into CASSFGALRGLETQYF.

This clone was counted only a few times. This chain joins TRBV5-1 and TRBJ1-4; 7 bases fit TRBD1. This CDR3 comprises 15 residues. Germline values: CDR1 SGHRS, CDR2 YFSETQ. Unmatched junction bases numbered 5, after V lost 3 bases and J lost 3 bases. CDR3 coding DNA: TGCGCCAGCAGCTCCACAGGGGTACCTAATGAAAAACTGTTTTTT. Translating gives CASSSTGVPNEKLFF.

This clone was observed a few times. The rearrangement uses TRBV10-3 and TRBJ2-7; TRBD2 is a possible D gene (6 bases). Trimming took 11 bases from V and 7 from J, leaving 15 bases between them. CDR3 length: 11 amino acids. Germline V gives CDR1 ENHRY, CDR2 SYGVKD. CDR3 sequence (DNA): TGTGCCTGGGGGGTGCCCGGAGAGCAGTACTTC. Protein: CAWGVPGEQYF.

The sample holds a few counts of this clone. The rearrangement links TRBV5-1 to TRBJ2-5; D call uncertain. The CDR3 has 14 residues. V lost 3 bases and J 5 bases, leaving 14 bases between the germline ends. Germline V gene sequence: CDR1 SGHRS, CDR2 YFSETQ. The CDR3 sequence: CASSSKADWETQYF. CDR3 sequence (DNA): TGCGCCAGCAGCTCGAAAGCAGACTGGGAGACCCAGTACTTC.

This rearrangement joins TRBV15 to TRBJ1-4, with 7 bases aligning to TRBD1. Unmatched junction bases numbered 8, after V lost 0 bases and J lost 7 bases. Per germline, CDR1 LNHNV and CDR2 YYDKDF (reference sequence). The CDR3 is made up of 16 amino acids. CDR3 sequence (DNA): TGTGCCACCAGCAGAGATCCAAACAGGGGAAGTGAAAAACTGTTTTTT. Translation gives CATSRDPNRGSEKLFF.

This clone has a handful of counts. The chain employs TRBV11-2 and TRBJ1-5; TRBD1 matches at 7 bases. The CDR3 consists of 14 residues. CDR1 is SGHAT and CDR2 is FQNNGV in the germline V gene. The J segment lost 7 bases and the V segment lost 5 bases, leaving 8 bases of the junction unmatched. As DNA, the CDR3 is TGTGCCAGCAGCCTACGGACAGGAAGGCAGCCCCAGCATTTT. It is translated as CASSLRTGRQPQHF.

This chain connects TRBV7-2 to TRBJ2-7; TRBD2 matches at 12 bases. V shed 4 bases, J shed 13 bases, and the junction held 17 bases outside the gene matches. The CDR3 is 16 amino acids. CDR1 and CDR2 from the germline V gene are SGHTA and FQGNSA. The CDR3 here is CASSSLTSGGQEKGYF. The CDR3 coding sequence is TGTGCCAGCAGCTCCCTCACTAGCGGGGGGCAGGAGAAAGGATACTTC.

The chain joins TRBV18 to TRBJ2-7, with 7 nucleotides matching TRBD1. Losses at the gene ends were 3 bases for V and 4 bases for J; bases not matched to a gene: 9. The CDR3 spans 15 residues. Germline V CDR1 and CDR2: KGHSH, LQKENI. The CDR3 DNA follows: TGTGCCAGCTCACCCAGGCCGGACAGGAAATACGAGCAGTACTTC. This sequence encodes CASSPRPDRKYEQYF.